This TCR beta chain comes out of a study of shared clonotypes between healthy human individuals. Study summary: The study enrolled a couple of women and three men aged 18 to 49.

The study, taken as a whole, reports: Between several donors, naive CD4 clonotypes were shared at a level of around 4.9%.

This clone was detected a few times. Its antigen remains unidentified. Trimming took off 1 base at V and 1 base at J, with 7 bases between the two ends. This CDR3 is built from 13 residues. Germline lookup yields CDR1 SQVTM and CDR2 ANQGSEA. Profiled with immunoSEQ multiplex PCR; TCRdb holds only in-frame clones, not every one. The sample carries roughly 2.2 million clones, over 90% recorded once. The specimen sequenced was naive CD4+ T cells from PBMCs. Noted subset: CD45RA+ positively selected. The sequence derives from a man aged 18-30 years in good health. Some clones in this sample may be carry-over from other donors' samples. The V and J genes are TRBV29-1 and TRBJ1-1; the D is unclear. The DNA of the CDR3 is TGCAGCGTTGAAGTTACACGGAACACTGAAGCTTTCTTT. Translating it yields CSVEVTRNTEAFF.